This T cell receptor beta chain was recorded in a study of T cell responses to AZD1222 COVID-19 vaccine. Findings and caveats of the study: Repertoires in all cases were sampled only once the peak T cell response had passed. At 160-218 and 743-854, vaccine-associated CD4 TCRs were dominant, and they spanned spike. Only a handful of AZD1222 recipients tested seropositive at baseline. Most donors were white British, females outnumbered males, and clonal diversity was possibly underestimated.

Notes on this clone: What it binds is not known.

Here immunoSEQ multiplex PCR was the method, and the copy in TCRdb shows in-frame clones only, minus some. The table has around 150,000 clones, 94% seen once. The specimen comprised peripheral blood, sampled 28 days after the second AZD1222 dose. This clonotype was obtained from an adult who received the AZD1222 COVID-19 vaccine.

The CDR3 loop reads CASSTGGGSNQPQHF. As DNA, the CDR3 is TGTGCCAGCAGTACAGGGGGTGGGAGCAATCAGCCCCAGCATTTT. This rearrangement joins TRBV9 to TRBJ1-5; 8 bases agree with TRBD1. The CDR3 contains 15 residues. Germline loops: CDR1 SGDLS, CDR2 YYNGEE. After removal of 5 bases from V and 1 base from J, the junction contained 5 bases not matched to a gene.